A selection of T cell receptor beta chains follows, all from one sample in a study of blood T cell repertoires in COVID-19. TCRdb's table, derived via immunoSEQ multiplex PCR, lists solely in-frame clones and lacks some. The table records 200,000 to 250,000 clones, 86% of them present only once. The sequencing sample was made of PBMCs or T cells enriched from blood (not recorded which). These receptors came from a woman in her thirties or forties with acute COVID-19. Both conserved end residues are part of each CDR3. The D gene is left open where the match is weak. Clone size is given for some rows only: seen once, a few or many times, or a class if the clone is expanded.

j_gene: TRBJ1-1
abundance: NA
d_gene: NA
v_gene: TRBV7-3
CDR3nt: TGTGCCAGCAGCACACAGGGTCCGCCGAACACTGAAGCTTTCTTT
CDR3aa: CASSTQGPPNTEAFF

j_gene: TRBJ1-6
abundance: few
d_gene: NA
v_gene: TRBV6-5
CDR3nt: TGTGCCAGCACCGTACCCGGACAGCGGAATTCACCCCTCCACTTT
CDR3aa: CASTVPGQRNSPLHF

j_gene: TRBJ1-1
abundance: NA
d_gene: NA
v_gene: TRBV28
CDR3nt: TGTGCCAGCACCCAACTCCAGGGTCCTGAAGCTTTCTTT
CDR3aa: CASTQLQGPEAFF

j_gene: TRBJ1-2
abundance: NA
d_gene: NA
v_gene: TRBV28
CDR3nt: TGTGCCAGCAGTTTACCCAGCGCAGCTTTTTACACCTTC
CDR3aa: CASSLPSAAFYTF

j_gene: TRBJ1-2
abundance: NA
d_gene: TRBD1
v_gene: TRBV6-5
CDR3nt: TGTGCCAGCAGTAGTACAGGGGTTTATGGCTACACCTTC
CDR3aa: CASSSTGVYGYTF

j_gene: TRBJ2-7
abundance: NA
d_gene: TRBD2
v_gene: TRBV25-1
CDR3nt: TGTGCCAGCAGTCCCGCGGGGGGTAGGAGCTCCTACGAGCAGTACTTC
CDR3aa: CASSPAGGRSSYEQYF

j_gene: TRBJ1-6
abundance: NA
d_gene: NA
v_gene: TRBV9
CDR3nt: TGTGCCAGCAGCGAATCGAGCTCCTATAATTCACCCCTCCACTTT
CDR3aa: CASSESSSYNSPLHF

j_gene: TRBJ1-1
abundance: NA
d_gene: NA
v_gene: TRBV19
CDR3nt: TGTGCCAGTAGTATTCTGCCAAGGGGGAACACTGAAGCTTTCTTT
CDR3aa: CASSILPRGNTEAFF

j_gene: TRBJ2-3
abundance: NA
d_gene: NA
v_gene: TRBV6-6
CDR3nt: TGTGCCAGCACTACACATGGAATTGAGGGAGATACGCAGTATTTT
CDR3aa: CASTTHGIEGDTQYF

j_gene: TRBJ2-1
abundance: NA
d_gene: TRBD2
v_gene: TRBV3-1/TRBV3-2
CDR3nt: TGTGCCAGCAGCCTTCTTCTAGCGGGGGGGTACAATGAGCAGTTCTTC
CDR3aa: CASSLLLAGGYNEQFF

j_gene: TRBJ2-7
abundance: few
d_gene: TRBD1
v_gene: TRBV9
CDR3nt: TGTGCCAGCAGCCCCCAGGGACAGCCGTCCTACGAGCAGTACTTC
CDR3aa: CASSPQGQPSYEQYF

j_gene: TRBJ2-2
abundance: NA
d_gene: TRBD1
v_gene: TRBV5-1
CDR3nt: TGCGCCAGCAGCTTACAGGGGGGGAACACCGGGGAGCTGTTTTTT
CDR3aa: CASSLQGGNTGELFF

j_gene: TRBJ2-1
abundance: NA
d_gene: TRBD2
v_gene: TRBV24-1
CDR3nt: TGTGCCACCAGTGCTGGCGGGGGGGCTTACAATGAGCAGTTCTTC
CDR3aa: CATSAGGGAYNEQFF

j_gene: TRBJ1-2
abundance: NA
d_gene: TRBD1
v_gene: TRBV3-1/TRBV3-2
CDR3nt: TGTGCCAGCAGCCAAGTTTATTCCCGGGACAGGGTTTTGGGAGGCTACACCTTC
CDR3aa: CASSQVYSRDRVLGGYTF

j_gene: TRBJ1-2
abundance: NA
d_gene: NA
v_gene: TRBV27
CDR3nt: TGTGCCAGCAGGACTCAACGCGGTGGCTACACCTTC
CDR3aa: CASRTQRGGYTF

j_gene: TRBJ1-6
abundance: NA
d_gene: TRBD1
v_gene: TRBV7-9
CDR3nt: TGTGCCAGCAGACCACCGGGACAGGATAATTCACCCCTCCACTTT
CDR3aa: CASRPPGQDNSPLHF

j_gene: TRBJ1-6
abundance: NA
d_gene: TRBD1
v_gene: TRBV27
CDR3nt: TGTGCCAGCAGTTTACAAACAGGGGCGTTCTCACCCCTCCACTTT
CDR3aa: CASSLQTGAFSPLHF

j_gene: TRBJ2-3
abundance: NA
d_gene: TRBD2
v_gene: TRBV7-9
CDR3nt: TGTGCCAGCATGCCACTTGGACTAGCAAGCACAGATACGCAGTATTTT
CDR3aa: CASMPLGLASTDTQYF

j_gene: TRBJ2-1
abundance: few
d_gene: NA
v_gene: TRBV2
CDR3nt: TGTGCCAGCACCCCGGGGGTACTCCTTATGGATGAGCAGTTCTTC
CDR3aa: CASTPGVLLMDEQFF

j_gene: TRBJ2-1
abundance: NA
d_gene: TRBD1
v_gene: TRBV27
CDR3nt: TGTGCCAGCAGCCTGGGAATACGGGACAGGGGTTTAAATGAGCAGTTCTTC
CDR3aa: CASSLGIRDRGLNEQFF

j_gene: TRBJ1-2
abundance: NA
d_gene: NA
v_gene: TRBV5-1
CDR3nt: TGCGCCAGCAGCTTGGTAGAGGCTAATAACTATGGCTACACCTTC
CDR3aa: CASSLVEANNYGYTF

j_gene: TRBJ2-1
abundance: NA
d_gene: TRBD1
v_gene: TRBV27
CDR3nt: TGTGCCAGCAGGATCTCCGGGACAGGGTCTCATGAGCAGTTCTTC
CDR3aa: CASRISGTGSHEQFF

j_gene: TRBJ1-3
abundance: NA
d_gene: TRBD1
v_gene: TRBV30
CDR3nt: TGTGCCTGGACAGGGGGCGGAAACACCATATATTTT
CDR3aa: CAWTGGGNTIYF

j_gene: TRBJ1-2
abundance: NA
d_gene: NA
v_gene: TRBV3-1/TRBV3-2
CDR3nt: TGTGCCAGCAGCCTATCAGAGGGTGGCTACACCTTC
CDR3aa: CASSLSEGGYTF

j_gene: TRBJ1-2
abundance: NA
d_gene: TRBD1
v_gene: TRBV29-1
CDR3nt: TGCAGCGTATGGACAGGAAACTATGGCTACACCTTC
CDR3aa: CSVWTGNYGYTF

j_gene: TRBJ1-1
abundance: NA
d_gene: NA
v_gene: TRBV2
CDR3nt: TGTGCCAGCAGTTGGAGGAGGATGAACACTGAAGCTTTCTTT
CDR3aa: CASSWRRMNTEAFF

j_gene: TRBJ1-6
abundance: few
d_gene: NA
v_gene: TRBV9
CDR3nt: TGTGCCAGCAGCGTAGGGACTGATAATTCACCCCTCCACTTT
CDR3aa: CASSVGTDNSPLHF

j_gene: TRBJ2-3
abundance: NA
d_gene: TRBD1
v_gene: TRBV7-8
CDR3nt: TGTGCCAGCAGCTTTACAGGGGCTGTCACAGATACGCAGTATTTT
CDR3aa: CASSFTGAVTDTQYF

j_gene: TRBJ2-7
abundance: NA
d_gene: TRBD2
v_gene: TRBV7-2
CDR3nt: TGTGCCAGCAGCTTAGCCGATAGCGGGTTCGCCTCCTACGAGCAGTACTTC
CDR3aa: CASSLADSGFASYEQYF

j_gene: TRBJ1-1
abundance: NA
d_gene: NA
v_gene: TRBV18
CDR3nt: TGTGCCAGCTCGCAGGGCTTGGACACTGAAGCTTTCTTT
CDR3aa: CASSQGLDTEAFF

j_gene: TRBJ1-2
abundance: NA
d_gene: NA
v_gene: TRBV14
CDR3nt: TGTGCCAGCAGCCCATTTCCTAGCTATGGCTACACCTTC
CDR3aa: CASSPFPSYGYTF

j_gene: TRBJ2-2
abundance: once
d_gene: NA
v_gene: TRBV4-3
CDR3nt: TGCGCCAGCAGAGGGGTCCCCGGGGAGCTGTTTTTT
CDR3aa: CASRGVPGELFF

j_gene: TRBJ2-1
abundance: NA
d_gene: TRBD1
v_gene: TRBV3-1/TRBV3-2
CDR3nt: TGTGCCAGCAGCCAAGGGGGGACAGGGTCTATTTCCGGCAATGAGCAGTTCTTC
CDR3aa: CASSQGGTGSISGNEQFF

j_gene: TRBJ1-1
abundance: NA
d_gene: NA
v_gene: TRBV29-1
CDR3nt: TGCAGCGTTGAAGGCGGGTACACTGAAGCTTTCTTT
CDR3aa: CSVEGGYTEAFF

j_gene: TRBJ2-1
abundance: few
d_gene: NA
v_gene: TRBV6-6
CDR3nt: TGTGCCAGCAGCACAAGGGGCGATGAGCAGTTCTTC
CDR3aa: CASSTRGDEQFF

j_gene: TRBJ1-5
abundance: NA
d_gene: NA
v_gene: TRBV7-8
CDR3nt: TGTGCCAGCAGCCCGCGTCAGGTTGTGAGCAATCAGCCCCAGCATTTT
CDR3aa: CASSPRQVVSNQPQHF

j_gene: TRBJ1-6
abundance: NA
d_gene: NA
v_gene: TRBV7-3
CDR3nt: TGTGCCAGCAGCTTAGTGGGGAGCATGGGATCACCCCTCCACTTT
CDR3aa: CASSLVGSMGSPLHF

j_gene: TRBJ2-5
abundance: NA
d_gene: NA
v_gene: TRBV6-1
CDR3nt: TGTGCCAGCAGTGATTGGCTCGGCGGGGCCATGGAGACCCAGTACTTC
CDR3aa: CASSDWLGGAMETQYF

j_gene: TRBJ1-5
abundance: NA
d_gene: TRBD1
v_gene: TRBV5-6
CDR3nt: TGTGCCAGCAGCCAGACAGGGACGGGCCCTAATCAGCCCCAGCATTTT
CDR3aa: CASSQTGTGPNQPQHF

j_gene: TRBJ2-1
abundance: NA
d_gene: TRBD1
v_gene: TRBV27
CDR3nt: TGTGCCAGCAGTTTGGGGACAGGGGGCTATGAGCAGTTCTTC
CDR3aa: CASSLGTGGYEQFF

j_gene: TRBJ2-5
abundance: NA
d_gene: NA
v_gene: TRBV7-8
CDR3nt: TGTGCCAGCAGCTTAGATCTTGGGCCCGATACGCACTTC
CDR3aa: CASSLDLGPDTHF

j_gene: TRBJ1-5
abundance: once
d_gene: NA
v_gene: TRBV10-3
CDR3nt: TGTGCCATCAGTGACAATAGCAATCAGCCCCAGCATTTT
CDR3aa: CAISDNSNQPQHF

j_gene: TRBJ1-2
abundance: NA
d_gene: TRBD1
v_gene: TRBV5-3
CDR3nt: TGTGCCAGAAGCAACCGGGACAGGGGGCCCCACAACTATGGCTACACCTTC
CDR3aa: CARSNRDRGPHNYGYTF

j_gene: TRBJ1-1
abundance: NA
d_gene: NA
v_gene: TRBV12-5
CDR3nt: TGTGCTAGTGGTTGGAATCCGGGACATATGAACACTGAAGCTTTCTTT
CDR3aa: CASGWNPGHMNTEAFF

j_gene: TRBJ1-6
abundance: NA
d_gene: NA
v_gene: TRBV5-1
CDR3nt: TGCGCCAGCAGCTTGAGTGGGGGGAAATCACCCCTCCACTTT
CDR3aa: CASSLSGGKSPLHF

j_gene: TRBJ1-2
abundance: NA
d_gene: TRBD1
v_gene: TRBV25-1
CDR3nt: TGTGCCAGCAGTAATTCGGGACAGCCTCCCTATGGCTACACCTTC
CDR3aa: CASSNSGQPPYGYTF

j_gene: TRBJ1-2
abundance: NA
d_gene: NA
v_gene: TRBV18
CDR3nt: TGTGCCAGCTCCCTGGGGACAATGAGTAACTATGGCTACACCTTC
CDR3aa: CASSLGTMSNYGYTF

j_gene: TRBJ2-3
abundance: NA
d_gene: NA
v_gene: TRBV12-5
CDR3nt: TGTGCTAGTGCTTCCGAGGGAGATACGCAGTATTTT
CDR3aa: CASASEGDTQYF

j_gene: TRBJ1-4
abundance: NA
d_gene: NA
v_gene: TRBV2
CDR3nt: TGTGCCGGGCAGGACAGACCTAATGAAAAACTGTTTTTT
CDR3aa: CAGQDRPNEKLFF

j_gene: TRBJ2-2
abundance: NA
d_gene: NA
v_gene: TRBV5-1
CDR3nt: TGCGCCAGCAGCTTGGCTACAGCGAACACCGGGGAGCTGTTTTTT
CDR3aa: CASSLATANTGELFF

j_gene: TRBJ1-2
abundance: NA
d_gene: TRBD1
v_gene: TRBV3-1/TRBV3-2
CDR3nt: TGTGCCAGCAGCTTCACGACAGGGGGCTCTGGCTACACCTTC
CDR3aa: CASSFTTGGSGYTF

j_gene: TRBJ2-6
abundance: once
d_gene: NA
v_gene: TRBV11-2
CDR3nt: TGTGCCAGCAGCTCGACAGGTCTCTCTGGGGCCAACGTCCTGACTTTC
CDR3aa: CASSSTGLSGANVLTF

j_gene: TRBJ1-2
abundance: few
d_gene: TRBD1
v_gene: TRBV18
CDR3nt: TGTGCCAGCTCCCCTGGACAGGGACGAGGCTACACCTTC
CDR3aa: CASSPGQGRGYTF

j_gene: TRBJ2-7
abundance: NA
d_gene: NA
v_gene: TRBV5-3
CDR3nt: TGTGCCAGAAGACAGGGTCCCAACGGGCGGGAGCAGTACTTC
CDR3aa: CARRQGPNGREQYF

j_gene: TRBJ2-5
abundance: few
d_gene: TRBD1
v_gene: TRBV6-5
CDR3nt: TGTGCCAGCAGTCCCTCACAGGGGATTGGGGAGACCCAGTACTTC
CDR3aa: CASSPSQGIGETQYF

j_gene: TRBJ1-4
abundance: NA
d_gene: NA
v_gene: TRBV7-7
CDR3nt: TGTGCTAGCAGCTCCGGCAAGGGAGGGGTTCTTGAAAAACTGTTTTTT
CDR3aa: CASSSGKGGVLEKLFF

j_gene: TRBJ1-6
abundance: NA
d_gene: TRBD1
v_gene: TRBV5-1
CDR3nt: TGCGCCAGCCGCGGCGGGCAGGGGGAAAATTCACCCCTCCACTTT
CDR3aa: CASRGGQGENSPLHF

j_gene: TRBJ1-2
abundance: NA
d_gene: NA
v_gene: TRBV9
CDR3nt: TGTGCCAGCAGCAAACAGCTTTCAGCTAACTATGGCTACACCTTC
CDR3aa: CASSKQLSANYGYTF

j_gene: TRBJ1-1
abundance: NA
d_gene: NA
v_gene: TRBV18
CDR3nt: TGTGCCAGCTCACCAATGGGGGGGATCACTGAAGCTTTCTTT
CDR3aa: CASSPMGGITEAFF

j_gene: TRBJ2-3
abundance: NA
d_gene: TRBD2
v_gene: TRBV11-2
CDR3nt: TGTGCCAGCAGCTTAGGTGGCGGGGGGCGTCCAGATACGCAGTATTTT
CDR3aa: CASSLGGGGRPDTQYF